This T cell receptor beta chain is from a study of cytomegalovirus exposure and HLA in healthy donors. V lost 2 bases and J lost 3, with 7 bases in between. Germline lookup yields CDR1 MDHEN and CDR2 SYDVKM. The CDR3 totals 13 residues. Amplification used 60 Vbeta primers and 13 Jbeta primers. The assay was immunoSEQ multiplex PCR, and TCRdb's table has in-frame clones only and misses some. The top ten hold 8.5% to 10% of the sample, which has over 70,000 clones, 70% to 80% seen once. The sample consisted of PBMCs. This clonotype was obtained from a woman in her forties or fifties in good health and CMV-seropositive. The rearrangement links TRBV28 to TRBJ1-1, with D unclear. The CDR3 spells CASSLPRDTEAFF. In DNA form, the CDR3 reads TGTGCCAGCAGTTTACCTCGGGACACTGAAGCTTTCTTT. Filled out from reference TRBV28 and TRBJ1-1, the complete variable domain reads DVKVTQSSRYLVKRTGEKVFLECVQDMDHENMFWYRQDPGLGLRLIYFSYDVKMKEKGDIPEGYSVSREKKERFSLILESASTNQTSMYLCASSLPRDTEAFFGQGTRLTVV.